This T cell receptor (beta chain) was retrieved from a study of cytomegalovirus exposure and HLA in healthy donors. The study, taken as a whole, reports: It was found in a later analysis that first-cohort TCR clusters tended to co-occur in the 120 validation repertoires. The investigators catalogued 164 TCR beta chains as cytomegalovirus-associated. In vitro checks showed that three CMV-associated chains really do target CMV antigens.

There are 15 residues in the CDR3. Trimming stripped 1 base from V and 4 bases from J, with 13 bases between. Germline CDR1 reads SGHTA; CDR2 reads FQGNSA. Regarding this clone: What it recognizes is unknown.

Libraries were prepared by immunoSEQ multiplex PCR; TCRdb keeps only in-frame clonotypes and omits some of them. The top ten hold roughly 1% of the sample, which has a few hundred thousand clones, around 86% seen once. The source is a woman aged 18-35 years in good health and CMV-seronegative. The chain links TRBV7-2 to TRBJ2-5, with D possibly matching TRBD2 (5 bases). The material sequenced was PBMCs. DNA of the CDR3: TGTGCCAGCAGCTTAGGGACTGGCGGGCGAGAGACCCAGTACTTC. Translated, it gives CASSLGTGGRETQYF.